This T cell receptor (beta chain) was sequenced for a study of blood T cell repertoires in COVID-19. Study-wide background: Some COVID-19 samples were acute and others convalescent; all came from the United States, Italy and Spain. The analysed material was cDNA or gDNA that came from T cells, B-cell-depleted T cells, or PBMCs.

The germline V gene encodes CDR1 LNHDA and CDR2 SQIVND (reference sequence). This CDR3 region has 16 residues. Trimming cost V 6 bases and J 2 bases, with 18 bases left between them. Per the original methods: The assay estimated nucleated cells by amplifying reference gene primers. Assay: immunoSEQ multiplex PCR; the TCRdb copy retains only in-frame clones and omits some. V and J calls and clone size are copied from that table; D and trimming were computed from the DNA. The sample contains approximately 150,000 clones, around 84% of which appear only once. This rearrangement joins TRBV19 to TRBJ2-3; the D gene is possibly TRBD2 (5 bases). The receptor's source is a human donor in a cohort sampled during active COVID-19. Source material: peripheral blood. The CDR3 loop is CASSNVLASFTDTQYF. The CDR3, as DNA: TGTGCCAGTAGCAATGTACTTGCTAGCTTCACAGATACGCAGTATTTT. The whole variable domain, filled in from reference TRBV19 and TRBJ2-3, reads DGGITQSPKYLFRKEGQNVTLSCEQNLNHDAMYWYRQDPGQGLRLIYYSQIVNDFQKGDIAEGYSVSREKKESFPLTVTSAQKNPTAFYLCASSNVLASFTDTQYFGPGTRLTVL.